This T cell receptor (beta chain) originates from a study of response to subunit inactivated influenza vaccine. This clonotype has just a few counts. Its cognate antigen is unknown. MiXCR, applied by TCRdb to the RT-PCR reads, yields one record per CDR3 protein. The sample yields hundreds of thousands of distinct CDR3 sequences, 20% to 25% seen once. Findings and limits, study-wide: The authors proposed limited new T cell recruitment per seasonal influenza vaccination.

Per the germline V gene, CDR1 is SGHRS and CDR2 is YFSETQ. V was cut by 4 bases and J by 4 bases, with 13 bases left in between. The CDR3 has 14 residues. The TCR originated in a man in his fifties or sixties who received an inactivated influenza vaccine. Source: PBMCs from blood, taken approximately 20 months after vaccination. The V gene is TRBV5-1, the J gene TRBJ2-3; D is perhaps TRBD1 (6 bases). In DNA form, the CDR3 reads TGCGCCAGCAGCAAGGACAGAGTGGCAGATACGCAGTATTTT. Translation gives CASSKDRVADTQYF.